These 23 T cell receptor beta chains were all obtained from the same sample, sequenced in a study of T-cell reconstitution after alpha-beta-depleted transplantation in children. As it was prepared, the TCRbeta library received unique molecular identifiers. TCRdb called the PCR reads again in MiXCR, with one record for every CDR3 protein. The sample carries 5,000 or so distinct CDR3 sequences, around 7% recorded once. The sequences come from PBMCs, mostly from graft donor cells, collected 60 days after TCRalphabeta/CD19-depleted stem cell transplant. Receptors were obtained from a boy under two years old who had a stem cell transplant for SCID, so the T cells may come from the graft donor.

This clonotype is medium-sized within its sample. This rearrangement joins TRBV18 to TRBJ1-2; no definite D call. The CDR3 is 16 residues long. V was trimmed by 3 bases and J by 0 bases, leaving 14 bases between them. The germline CDR1 and CDR2 sequences are KGHSH and LQKENI. CDR3 nucleotides: TGTGCCAGCTCACCCGACGTCAGCGCCTCTAACTATGGCTACACCTTC. Translated, it gives CASSPDVSASNYGYTF.

This clonotype was recorded at least ten times. V is TRBV13 and J is TRBJ1-5, with 9 positions matching TRBD1. Trimming removed 9 bases from V and 0 bases from J; junction bases left unmatched: 0. Germline assignment: CDR1 PRHDT and CDR2 FYEKMQ (reference sequence). The CDR3 contains 13 residues. CDR3 coding DNA: TGTGCCAGGGACAGGGGTAGCAATCAGCCCCAGCATTTT. Amino acid sequence: CARDRGSNQPQHF.

By sample fraction, this clonotype is medium-sized (0.01 to 0.1%). The rearrangement joins TRBV20-1 to TRBJ2-5; no reliable D call. Trimming took off 0 bases at V and 1 base at J, with 12 bases between the two ends. The CDR3 runs to 15 residues. CDR1 DFQATT and CDR2 SNEGSKA come from the germline V gene (reference sequence). Here the CDR3 reads CSARDGAEIQETQYF. As DNA, the CDR3 is TGCAGTGCTAGAGATGGTGCGGAGATCCAAGAGACCCAGTACTTC.

This clonotype is categorized as medium-sized (0.01 to 0.1%). V gene TRBV10-3 combines with J gene TRBJ1-2, with unresolved D. Germline assignment: CDR1 ENHRY and CDR2 SYGVKD. Trimming pared 10 bases from V and 6 bases from J, leaving 15 bases between. The CDR3 extends over 12 amino acids. The CDR3 DNA follows: TGTGCCACCAGAAGGCCCCCCAATGGCTACACCTTC. Its protein product is CATRRPPNGYTF.

There are a few counts of this clonotype. The J gene is TRBJ2-7, the V gene TRBV7-3; D not certain. V lost 1 base, J lost 6 bases, and 13 bases lay in between. Germline loops: CDR1 SGHTA, CDR2 FQGTGA. The CDR3 has 14 residues. The CDR3 protein is CASSLMHVGGEQYF. The CDR3, as DNA: TGTGCCAGCAGCTTAATGCACGTCGGTGGCGAGCAGTACTTC.

This clonotype is medium-sized by share. This chain links TRBV6-4 with TRBJ2-1; TRBD2 matches 8 bases. J gave up 4 bases and V 5 bases, and 4 bases lay outside the gene matches. CDR3 length: 14 residues. CDR1 MRHNA and CDR2 SNTAGT come from the germline V gene. In DNA, the CDR3 is TGTGCCAGCAGTCGGGAGCGGGGGTACAATGAGCAGTTCTTC. Its translation: CASSRERGYNEQFF.

This clonotype ranks as medium-sized. V usage is TRBV5-6 and J usage is TRBJ2-7; D may be TRBD1 (5 bases). Per germline, CDR1 SGHDT and CDR2 YYEEEE. CDR3 size: 13 residues. The germline V and J ends were trimmed by 2 bases and 3 bases, with 9 bases remaining between them. CDR3 DNA: TGTGCCAGCAGCTTCACAGGATTCTACGAGCAGTACTTC. This gives the protein CASSFTGFYEQYF. Full variable domain (remainder filled in from reference TRBV5-6 and TRBJ2-7): DAGVTQSPTHLIKTRGQQVTLRCSPKSGHDTVSWYQQALGQGPQFIFQYYEEEERQRGNFPDRFSGHQFPNYSSELNVNALLLGDSALYLCASSFTGFYEQYFGPGTRLTVT.

In its sample, this clonotype ranks as medium-sized. One end of the junction fails to match germline, which may point to a read error. The chain employs TRBV7-3 and TRBJ2-1; no clear D gene. Germline V CDR1 and CDR2: SGHTA, FQGTGA. The CDR3 length is 13 residues. For the CDR3, the DNA is TGTGCCAGCAGCTTAACAGGCTACGATGAGCAGTTCTTC. It specifies CASSLTGYDEQFF. Full variable domain (rest looked up from reference TRBV7-3 and TRBJ2-1): GAGVSQTPSNKVTEKGKYVELRCDPISGHTALYWYRQSLGQGPEFLIYFQGTGAADDSGLPNDRFFAVRPEGSVSTLKIQRTERGDSAVYLCASSLTGYDEQFFGPGTRLTVL.

This clonotype is categorized as medium-sized. The J gene is TRBJ2-2, the V gene TRBV18; TRBD1 aligns across 9 bases. CDR1 is KGHSH and CDR2 is LQKENI in the germline V gene. This CDR3 is built from 14 residues. Germline trimming cut 3 bases from V and 4 bases from J; bases unmatched to any gene: 0. In DNA, the CDR3 is TGTGCCAGCTCACCGACAGGGGGCACCGGGGAGCTGTTTTTT. Protein: CASSPTGGTGELFF.

This clonotype rates as medium-sized. V gene TRBV27 combines with J gene TRBJ2-4, with a tentative D call TRBD2 (5 bases). The CDR3 contains 16 residues. V lost 6 bases and J 4 bases, leaving 19 bases between the germline ends. Germline values: CDR1 MNHEY, CDR2 SMNVEV (reference sequence). For the CDR3, the DNA is TGTGCCAGCAGCTATGGAGGTATGGGTTGGAAAAACATTCAGTACTTC. Its protein product is CASSYGGMGWKNIQYF.

Judged by abundance, this clonotype is medium-sized. The chain couples TRBV5-1 to TRBJ2-5; possible D gene TRBD2, 6 bases. CDR1 is SGHRS, CDR2 YFSETQ, per germline. The V end was cut by 4 bases, the J end by 4 bases, with 14 bases between. This CDR3 comprises 14 residues. The CDR3 DNA follows: TGCGCCAGCAGCACATATCCCGGGGGAGAGACCCAGTACTTC. Translating it yields CASSTYPGGETQYF.

This chain links TRBV6-1 with TRBJ2-1, with a possible D match to TRBD1 (5 bases). Germline V gives CDR1 MNHNS, CDR2 SASEGT. CDR3 length equals 15 residues. V lost 5 bases and J lost 0, with 11 bases in between. This CDR3 reads CASSKTASSYNEQFF. The CDR3 bases are TGTGCCAGCAGTAAGACAGCTAGCTCCTACAATGAGCAGTTCTTC.

The sample holds many counts of this clonotype. J is TRBJ1-3 and V is TRBV6-5; possible D gene TRBD1, 5 bases. The length of the CDR3 is 14 residues. The germline V gene encodes CDR1 MNHEY and CDR2 SVGAGI. Between the trimmed V and J ends, which lost 5 bases and 6 bases, there was a span of 14 bases. The CDR3 here is CASSPPGLLNTIYF. The CDR3 DNA reads as TGTGCCAGCAGTCCGCCGGGACTCCTAAACACCATATATTTT.

This clonotype occurred many times. CDR3 region: CASSDRDRGYGYTF. The CDR3 nucleotides read TGCGCCAGCAGCGACCGGGACAGGGGTTATGGCTACACCTTC. The rearrangement links TRBV5-1 to TRBJ1-2; TRBD1 aligns across 10 bases. Germline CDR1 reads SGHRS; CDR2 reads YFSETQ. The CDR3 is 14 residues long. Germline trimming cut 4 bases from V and 5 bases from J; bases unmatched to any gene: 5.

This clonotype counts as medium-sized. This sequence joins TRBV21-1 and TRBJ2-3; the listed D gene, TRBD1, was not tested against the DNA. TRBV21-1 is classified as a pseudogene. The CDR3 contains 16 residues. Here the CDR3 DNA reads TGTGCCAGCAGCAGCAACCCCCGGACTAGCACAGATACGCAGTATTTT. Residues: CASSSNPRTSTDTQYF.

This clonotype was counted many times. The chain uses TRBV5-4 and TRBJ1-3; 8 nucleotides line up with TRBD1. V trimming: 7 bases; J trimming: 9 bases; junction bases outside the gene matches: 18. The germline V gene has CDR1 SGHNT and CDR2 YYREEE (reference sequence). The CDR3 sequence is 16 residues long. The CDR3: CASYSGTGSRIGTIYF. CDR3 DNA: TGTGCCAGCTACTCAGGGACAGGTTCGAGGATTGGCACCATATATTTT.

This clonotype was observed at least ten times. The chain joins TRBV10-3 to TRBJ1-4; a possible D gene is TRBD1 (6 bases). The CDR3 runs to 13 residues. V dropped 10 bases and J dropped 8 bases, with 17 bases sitting between them. Germline V gene lookup returns CDR1 ENHRY and CDR2 SYGVKD. DNA of the CDR3: TGTGCCACCTCCGGGGGCCTACGGGAAAAACTGTTTTTT. Its translation is CATSGGLREKLFF.

This clonotype showed up many times. V usage is TRBV6-5 and J usage is TRBJ1-1; D perhaps matches TRBD1 (6 bases). This CDR3 has 13 residues. From germline, CDR1 is MNHEY and CDR2 SVGAGI. V shed 6 bases and J shed 5 bases, with 13 bases lying between them. The CDR3 DNA sequence: TGTGCCAGCAGACTTACAGGGTCAACTGAAGCTTTCTTT. Protein: CASRLTGSTEAFF.

This clonotype is medium-sized within its sample. V usage is TRBV6-5 and J usage is TRBJ2-7; D gene ambiguous. Germline V gene data show CDR1 as MNHEY and CDR2 as SVGAGI. This CDR3 is 14 amino acids long. V was trimmed by 0 bases and J by 1 base, leaving 7 bases between them. The CDR3 here is CASSYSGISYEQYF. CDR3 nucleotide sequence: TGTGCCAGCAGTTACTCGGGGATTTCCTACGAGCAGTACTTC.

This clonotype has ten or more counts. This may be a read error: a much more frequent sequence differs by one nucleotide. This chain joins TRBV20-1 and TRBJ2-1, with D tentatively TRBD1 (8 bases). Germline V gene sequence: CDR1 DFQATT, CDR2 SNEGSKA (reference sequence). There are 16 residues in the CDR3. The CDR3 sequence is CCARVDREGIYNEQFF. In nucleotides, the CDR3 is TGCTGTGCTAGAGTGGACAGGGAGGGGATTTACAATGAGCAGTTCTTC.

This clonotype is classed as medium-sized. The rearrangement links TRBV12-3 or TRBV12-4 to TRBJ2-3, with D unclear. The CDR3 runs 14 residues. The V gene lost 3 bases and the J gene lost 2 bases, with 9 bases spanning the gap. CDR3 residues: CASSLWEVTDTQYF. CDR3 nucleotides: TGTGCCAGCAGTTTGTGGGAAGTCACAGATACGCAGTATTTT.

This clonotype was counted at least ten times. This chain joins TRBV19 and TRBJ1-5, with D perhaps TRBD1 (6 bases). The germline gives CDR1 LNHDA, CDR2 SQIVND (reference sequence). Trimming stripped 5 bases from V and 6 bases from J, with 11 bases between. The length of the CDR3 is 13 residues. This CDR3 reads CASSFRTVQPQHF. The CDR3 DNA reads as TGTGCCAGTAGTTTCCGGACAGTTCAGCCCCAGCATTTT.

This clonotype is medium-sized (0.01 to 0.1%) in the sample. CDR3 sequence: CASSSPTSGGYNEQFF. CDR3 coding DNA: TGTGCCAGCAGCTCCCCGACTAGCGGGGGCTACAATGAGCAGTTCTTC. This chain links TRBV7-9 with TRBJ2-1, with TRBD2 identical over 12 bases. The CDR3 totals 16 residues. Germline V CDR1 and CDR2: SEHNR, FQNEAQ (reference sequence). The junction had 4 bases not matched to a gene; V was cut back by 4 bases and J by 3 bases.